This T cell receptor (beta chain) is drawn from a study of read filtering for tumor transcriptome and immune sequencing. The CDR3 sequence is 17 residues long. Per germline, CDR1 SGHRS and CDR2 YFSETQ. Trimming at V came to 3 bases and at J to 4 bases, leaving 9 bases not matched to a gene. Findings and limits, study-wide: IR-seq and RNA-seq agreed better without single-read clonotypes.

This clonotype showed up many times. The antigen is not known. From 300 to 450 ng of RNA, a library with molecular barcoded alpha/delta and beta/gamma adaptors was made. Via MiXCR, TCRdb re-called the reads, giving one row per CDR3 protein. Of around 20,000 distinct CDR3 sequences in the sample, roughly a fifth were seen once. The V and J genes are TRBV5-1 and TRBJ2-1, with 11 bases matching TRBD2. Material: a population of CD138-negative cells sorted from bone marrow. The TCR sequence derives from a donor aged 40 or older with multiple myeloma. CDR3 DNA: TGCGCCAGCAGCTCCGCGATGACTAGCGGGAATTACAATGAGCAGTTCTTC. This codes for CASSSAMTSGNYNEQFF. Variable domain in full (rest from reference TRBV5-1 and TRBJ2-1): KAGVTQTPRYLIKTRGQQVTLSCSPISGHRSVSWYQQTPGQGLQFLFEYFSETQRNKGNFPGRFSGRQFSNSRSEMNVSTLELGDSALYLCASSSAMTSGNYNEQFFGPGTRLTVL.